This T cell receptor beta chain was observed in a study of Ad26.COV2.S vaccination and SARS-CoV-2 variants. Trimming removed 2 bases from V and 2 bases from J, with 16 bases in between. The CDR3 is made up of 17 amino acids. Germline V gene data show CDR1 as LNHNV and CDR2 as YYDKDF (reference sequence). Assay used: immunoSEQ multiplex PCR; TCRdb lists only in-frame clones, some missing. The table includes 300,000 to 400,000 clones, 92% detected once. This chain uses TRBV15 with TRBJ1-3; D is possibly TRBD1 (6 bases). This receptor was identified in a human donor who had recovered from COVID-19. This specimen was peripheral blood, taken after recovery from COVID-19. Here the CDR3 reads CATSRSFRDIAGNTIYF. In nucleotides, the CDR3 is TGTGCCACCAGCAGATCGTTCCGGGACATCGCTGGAAACACCATATATTTT. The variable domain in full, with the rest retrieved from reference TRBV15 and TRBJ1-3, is DAMVIQNPRYQVTQFGKPVTLSCSQTLNHNVMYWYQQKSSQAPKLLFHYYDKDFNNEADTPDNFQSRRPNTSFCFLDIRSPGLGDTAMYLCATSRSFRDIAGNTIYFGEGSWLTVV.